This T cell receptor beta chain stems from a study of blood T cell repertoires in COVID-19. Study in general: Donors in the United States, Italy and Spain gave samples during acute or convalescent COVID-19. Sample material is recorded as cDNA or gDNA derived from T cells, B-cell-depleted T cells, or PBMCs.

In the original workflow: Estimated nucleated cell counts came from reference gene primer amplification. Sequenced by immunoSEQ multiplex PCR; TCRdb stores in-frame clones only, minus some. That table furnishes V, J and clone size, whereas the DNA furnished D and trimming. The table includes 72,000 or so clones, roughly 88% detected once. Germline-derived CDR1 and CDR2 are MNHEY and SVGAGI. J lost 2 bases, V lost 6 bases, and 7 bases had no gene match. The CDR3 runs 15 residues. The TCR originated in a man in his fifties with active COVID-19. The V call is TRBV6-5, the J call TRBJ2-5; TRBD2 agrees at 9 bases. Sequencing was performed on peripheral blood. CDR3 protein: CASRLAGAGQETQYF. CDR3 sequence (DNA): TGTGCCAGCAGATTAGCGGGAGCAGGGCAAGAGACCCAGTACTTC.